This T cell receptor beta chain appears in the sequencing data of a study of T cells after yellow fever vaccination. The authors made TCR cDNA by 5'RACE template switching, adding a universal primer site and UMIs. TCRdb recomputed calls from the 5' RACE reads with MiXCR, one row per CDR3 protein. The data hold about 330,000 distinct CDR3 sequences, with around 6.8% observed a single time. Findings and caveats of the study: Re-detected after boosting: most primary clones, more than 95% of CD4 and about 85% of CD8. Across the CD4 and CD8 compartments, a small share of clonotypes was present in both.

This clonotype was seen only a few times. The antigen is not known. Material: PBMCs, obtained 35 to 50 days after the first yellow fever vaccination. This TCR derives from a man aged 18 to 30 who received the YFV17D yellow fever vaccine.

DNA of the CDR3: TGTGCCAGCAGTCACGGACGGGCCTACGAGCAGTACTTC. Its translation is CASSHGRAYEQYF. This sequence joins TRBV7-9 and TRBJ2-7, with D unclear. Trimming shortened V by 6 bases and J by 2 bases, and 11 bases separated the two germline ends. This CDR3 spans 13 amino acids. Looked up from germline, CDR1 is SEHNR and CDR2 is FQNEAQ (reference sequence).